The TCR beta chain under discussion was sequenced for a study of T cell responses to AZD1222 COVID-19 vaccine. The study, taken as a whole, reports: Repertoire sampling occurred only after the peak T cell response. Among the donors, most were white British and more were female, and clonal diversity was possibly underestimated. Spike-wide vaccine-associated CD4 TCRs dominated at 160-218 and 743-854. Spike-specific TCRs gained breadth and depth after people received two AZD1222 doses.

Here immunoSEQ multiplex PCR was the method, and the copy in TCRdb shows in-frame clones only, minus some. Of approximately 74,000 clones listed, 87% are singletons. Deletions cut 5 bases from V and 7 bases from J, with 23 bases between. CDR1 is KGHDR and CDR2 is SFDVKD in the germline V gene. This CDR3 is 17 amino acids long. A remark on this clone: What it binds is not known.

The V call is TRBV24-1, the J call TRBJ2-1, with D perhaps TRBD1 or TRBD2 (5 bases each). This TCR came from an adult who received the AZD1222 COVID-19 vaccine. Source: peripheral blood, taken 28 days after the second AZD1222 dose. CDR3 nucleotides: TGTGCCACCAGTGGTACGAGGGGTACCGGGACGCCAAATGAGCAGTTCTTC. Protein: CATSGTRGTGTPNEQFF.